Presented here are 29 T cell receptor beta chains from one specimen sequenced in a study of CD8 T cells in ankylosing spondylitis. The study's findings and limits: Seemingly distinctive of ankylosing spondylitis blood was a TCR beta motif formed by eight highly homologous variants.

TCRdb used MiXCR to reprocess the 5' RACE reads, holding one entry per CDR3 protein. The repertoire holds approximately 540,000 distinct CDR3 sequences, with roughly 13% as singletons. Their recognized antigens are unknown. Sample: blood, either unsorted or a sorted T cell fraction (not recorded which). The receptors shown here come from a male donor with ankylosing spondylitis.

This clonotype was counted ten times or more. V and J are TRBV5-1 and TRBJ2-4; D tentatively reads TRBD1 or TRBD2 (6 bases each). V shed 4 bases and J shed 5 bases, with 19 bases lying between them. The CDR3 spans 16 residues. Germline V gene sequence: CDR1 SGHRS, CDR2 YFSETQ. The CDR3 coding sequence is TGCGCCAGCAGCAACCTCGGGGGCGCGGGCCAAAACATTCAGTACTTC. As protein: CASSNLGGAGQNIQYF. The variable domain in full, with the rest retrieved from reference TRBV5-1 and TRBJ2-4, is KAGVTQTPRYLIKTRGQQVTLSCSPISGHRSVSWYQQTPGQGLQFLFEYFSETQRNKGNFPGRFSGRQFSNSRSEMNVSTLELGDSALYLCASSNLGGAGQNIQYFGAGTRLSVL.

This clonotype appeared a few times. The V gene is TRBV19, the J gene TRBJ2-1, with D uncertain. Trimming stripped 7 bases from V and 2 bases from J, with 15 bases between. This CDR3 region has 15 residues. Per germline, CDR1 LNHDA and CDR2 SQIVND (reference sequence). DNA for the CDR3: TGTGCCAGTATGTGGTCTGACATGGCCTACAATGAGCAGTTCTTC. Encoded protein: CASMWSDMAYNEQFF.

CDR3 residues: CSVREGNQPQHF. In DNA form, the CDR3 reads TGCAGCGTTAGGGAAGGCAATCAGCCCCAGCATTTT. J is TRBJ1-5 and V is TRBV29-1; D gene unclear. There are 12 residues in the CDR3. Germline-derived CDR1 and CDR2 are SQVTM and ANQGSEA. The V end was cut by 5 bases, the J end by 2 bases, with 7 bases between. The whole variable domain, remainder taken from reference TRBV29-1 and TRBJ1-5, is SAVISQKPSRDICQRGTSLTIQCQVDSQVTMMFWYRQQPGQSLTLIATANQGSEATYESGFVIDKFPISRPNLTFSTLTVSNMSPEDSSIYLCSVREGNQPQHFGDGTRLSIL.

The V and J genes are TRBV25-1 and TRBJ2-3; 9 bases match TRBD2. This CDR3 contains 16 residues. Germline CDR1 reads MGHDK; CDR2 reads SYGVNS. The ends lost 4 bases at V and 6 bases at J; junction bases unmatched: 11. CDR3 DNA sequence: TGTGCCAGCAGTGGAGTAGTAGCGGGAGATCTGGATACGCAGTATTTT. Encoded protein: CASSGVVAGDLDTQYF.

The gene calls are TRBV30 and TRBJ1-1, with D perhaps TRBD1 (6 bases). V was cut by 8 bases and J by 6 bases, with 16 bases left in between. The CDR3 has 12 amino acids. Germline CDR1 is GTSNPN and CDR2 is SVGIG (reference sequence). The CDR3 here is CAGAGEEAEAFF. The CDR3 DNA follows: TGTGCCGGGGCAGGGGAGGAGGCTGAAGCTTTCTTT.

V gene TRBV19 combines with J gene TRBJ2-5; D is possibly TRBD1 (6 bases). The CDR3 has 13 residues. Trimming removed 6 bases from V and 2 bases from J, with 10 bases in between. In germline, CDR1 is LNHDA, CDR2 SQIVND (reference sequence). CDR3: CASREDRQETQYF. The CDR3 region has the DNA TGTGCCAGTAGGGAGGACAGACAAGAGACCCAGTACTTC.

The chain has TRBV5-6 and TRBJ2-7; D not certain. The V gene lost 2 bases and the J gene lost 4 bases, with 7 bases spanning the gap. Germline loops: CDR1 SGHDT, CDR2 YYEEEE. CDR3 length equals 12 residues. The CDR3 DNA reads as TGTGCCAGCAGCTTTCGGGCGTACGAGCAGTACGTC. This sequence encodes CASSFRAYEQYV.

This clonotype was counted between two and nine times. The chain recombines TRBV12-3 or TRBV12-4 with TRBJ2-1; D remains unclear. V shed 7 bases and J shed 4 bases, with 11 bases lying between them. CDR3 size: 13 residues. DNA for the CDR3: TGTGCCAGCACTACTTTGGGGTACAATGAGCAGTTCTTC. Translation: CASTTLGYNEQFF.

This clonotype was recorded a few times. V usage is TRBV20-1 and J usage is TRBJ2-1; possibly TRBD2 for D (6 bases). The V gene lost 5 bases and the J gene lost 9 bases, with 26 bases spanning the gap. This CDR3 is built from 16 residues. CDR1 DFQATT and CDR2 SNEGSKA come from the germline V gene (reference sequence). The CDR3 reads CSALYPGTSVFGEQFF. For the CDR3, the DNA is TGCAGTGCTTTATACCCCGGGACTTCCGTATTTGGTGAGCAGTTCTTC.

This clonotype was detected only a few times. J is TRBJ1-1 and V is TRBV25-1, with 9 bases matching TRBD1. V was pared by 3 bases and J by 1 base, with 6 bases of the junction left unmatched. Germline loops: CDR1 MGHDK, CDR2 SYGVNS. The length of the CDR3 is 16 residues. The CDR3 coding sequence is TGTGCCAGCAGTGAGGACAGGGGTATATGGAACACTGAAGCTTTCTTT. Translated, it gives CASSEDRGIWNTEAFF.

This clonotype was seen a few times. The chain uses TRBV7-8 and TRBJ2-3; D may be TRBD2 (6 bases). Germline values: CDR1 SGHVS, CDR2 FQNEAQ. The V and J ends lost 5 bases and 6 bases respectively, with 12 bases between them. CDR3 size: 13 residues. The CDR3 coding sequence is TGTGCCAGCAGCCTGACTAGTCGTGATACGCAGTATTTT. Encoded protein: CASSLTSRDTQYF. Complete variable domain (other parts from reference TRBV7-8 and TRBJ2-3): GAGVSQSPRYKVAKRGQDVALRCDPISGHVSLFWYQQALGQGPEFLTYFQNEAQLDKSGLPSDRFFAERPEGSVSTLKIQRTQQEDSAVYLCASSLTSRDTQYFGPGTRLTVL.

The chain employs TRBV12-3 or TRBV12-4 and TRBJ2-2; 8 nucleotides align to TRBD1. The CDR3 sequence is 14 residues long. Trimming removed 6 bases from V and 5 bases from J; junction bases left unmatched: 5. As DNA, the CDR3 is TGTGCCAGCAGCCGACAGGGGTTAACCGGGGAGCTGTTTTTT. It codes for CASSRQGLTGELFF.

The rearrangement links TRBV29-1 to TRBJ1-2; tentatively, D is TRBD1 (6 bases). The CDR3 has 13 amino acids. Germline CDR1 SQVTM, CDR2 ANQGSEA. The V and J ends lost 3 bases and 7 bases respectively, with 15 bases between them. This chain's CDR3 is CSVEPTGYGGYTF. The CDR3 nucleotides read TGCAGCGTTGAGCCGACAGGTTACGGTGGCTACACCTTC.

The V gene is TRBV7-9, the J gene TRBJ1-2, with TRBD1 identical over 7 bases. Trimming took 11 bases from V and 7 from J; bases not matched to a gene: 13. Germline V lookup: CDR1 SEHNR, CDR2 FQNEAQ (reference sequence). This CDR3 has 13 amino acids. This CDR3 reads CAVPGQSLGGYTF. In DNA, the CDR3 is TGTGCCGTTCCGGGACAGTCTTTGGGTGGCTACACCTTC.

This clonotype is a singleton in its sample. This chain uses TRBV5-1 with TRBJ1-6; D not resolved. Germline V gene lookup returns CDR1 SGHRS and CDR2 YFSETQ. Trimming removed 1 base at V and 0 bases at J, with 8 bases between. The CDR3 covers 16 residues. The CDR3 sequence is CASSLLSSSYNSPLHF. In DNA form, the CDR3 reads TGCGCCAGCAGCTTGTTGTCCAGCTCCTATAATTCACCCCTCCACTTT.

This clonotype was counted only a few times. This chain's CDR3 is CASSFGPDHSWGYTF. CDR3 nucleotide sequence: TGTGCCAGCAGCTTTGGCCCGGATCATTCTTGGGGCTACACCTTC. The chain has TRBV11-1 and TRBJ1-2, with D hard to call. The CDR3 extends over 15 amino acids. V lost 3 bases to trimming and J lost 8 bases, with 19 bases between them. CDR1 is SGHAT, CDR2 FQDESV, per germline (reference sequence).

This clonotype was seen more than once but under ten times. This chain links TRBV4-2 with TRBJ2-5, with TRBD1 as a possible D gene (6 bases). The CDR3 consists of 16 residues. Germline V lookup: CDR1 LGHNA, CDR2 YNFKEQ. Deletions cut 1 base from V and 4 bases from J, with 16 bases between. The CDR3 coding sequence is TGTGCCAGCAGCCAAGGCGATCTGGCCAGGGGAGAGACCCAGTACTTC. The encoded protein is CASSQGDLARGETQYF.

The rearrangement links TRBV7-9 to TRBJ2-1; D gene unclear. Germline CDR1 SEHNR, CDR2 FQNEAQ (reference sequence). The CDR3 contains 15 residues. The ends were cut back, 1 base at V and 0 bases at J, with 7 bases in the middle. This chain's CDR3 is CASSLDPYSYNEQFF. In DNA, the CDR3 is TGTGCCAGCAGCTTAGATCCCTACTCCTACAATGAGCAGTTCTTC.

This clonotype was seen ten or more times. The chain recombines TRBV3-1 with TRBJ2-5; 7 bases agree with TRBD2. CDR1 and CDR2 (germline): LGHDT, YNNKEL (reference sequence). Germline trimming cut 0 bases from V and 7 bases from J; bases unmatched to any gene: 5. There are 14 residues in the CDR3. The CDR3 DNA reads as TGTGCCAGCAGCCAAGAACCGGGAGGCGGGACCCAGTACTTC. This encodes CASSQEPGGGTQYF.

This clonotype was detected many times. The chain's CDR3 is CASSNNRNRETQYF. The CDR3 bases are TGTGCCAGCAGCAATAATAGAAACAGAGAGACCCAGTACTTC. This rearrangement joins TRBV7-6 to TRBJ2-5, with D uncertain. CDR1 is SGHVS and CDR2 is FNYEAQ in the germline V gene. The CDR3 has 14 amino acids. Trimming removed 5 bases at V and 4 bases at J, with 14 bases between.

This clonotype showed up just a few times. The chain links TRBV29-1 to TRBJ1-4; perhaps TRBD1 as D (5 bases). The CDR3 is 13 amino acids. CDR1 SQVTM and CDR2 ANQGSEA come from the germline V gene. Trimming took 7 bases from V and 5 from J, leaving 14 bases between them. CDR3 in DNA: TGCAGCGCGGCAGGGACGGGGAATGAAAAACTGTTTTTT. It translates to CSAAGTGNEKLFF.

This chain joins TRBV19 and TRBJ1-5; D is uncertain. From germline, CDR1 is LNHDA and CDR2 SQIVND (reference sequence). Trimming left V 4 bases short and J 7 bases short, with 14 bases between. The CDR3 is 14 residues long. The CDR3 loop reads CASSKTSVIQPQHF. CDR3 DNA sequence: TGTGCCAGTAGTAAGACATCGGTAATACAGCCCCAGCATTTT.

V usage is TRBV19 and J usage is TRBJ1-2; D is unclear. Germline V CDR1 and CDR2: LNHDA, SQIVND (reference sequence). V was trimmed by 1 base and J by 2 bases, leaving 8 bases between them. The CDR3 is 14 amino acids. The CDR3 sequence: CASSIARQNYGYTF. CDR3 nucleotide sequence: TGTGCCAGTAGTATAGCTCGCCAGAACTATGGCTACACCTTC.

This clonotype turned up a few times. This chain uses TRBV10-2 with TRBJ1-1; D might be TRBD1 (5 bases). The CDR3 covers 14 residues. Trimming took 0 bases from V and 4 from J, leaving 9 bases between them. Germline CDR1 WSHSY, CDR2 SAAADI. The CDR3 is CASSESGGITEAFF. As DNA, the CDR3 is TGCGCCAGCAGTGAGTCTGGGGGTATCACTGAAGCTTTCTTT.

V is TRBV5-1 and J is TRBJ1-1; D perhaps matches TRBD1 (6 bases). The V gene's germline CDR1 is SGHRS and CDR2 YFSETQ. The CDR3 runs 13 residues. Between the trimmed V and J ends, which lost 4 bases and 7 bases, there was a span of 14 bases. The CDR3 DNA is TGCGCCAGCAGCGTAACAGGGTACAATGAAGCTTTCTTT. It encodes CASSVTGYNEAFF. The full variable domain, completed using reference TRBV5-1 and TRBJ1-1, is KAGVTQTPRYLIKTRGQQVTLSCSPISGHRSVSWYQQTPGQGLQFLFEYFSETQRNKGNFPGRFSGRQFSNSRSEMNVSTLELGDSALYLCASSVTGYNEAFFGQGTRLTVV.

This clonotype has a handful of counts. The rearrangement uses TRBV2 and TRBJ2-7; possibly TRBD2 for D (5 bases). Germline CDR1 reads SNHLY; CDR2 reads FYNNEI. The germline V and J ends were trimmed by 1 base and 6 bases, with 10 bases remaining between them. CDR3 size: 13 residues. The CDR3 DNA follows: TGTGCCAGCAGTGAAGTGCAGCTAGCCGAGCAGTACTTC. Translated: CASSEVQLAEQYF.

There are many counts of this clonotype. V and J are TRBV4-2 and TRBJ1-2; possibly TRBD1 for D (6 bases). This CDR3 is 15 amino acids long. V was clipped by 4 bases and J by 7 bases, with 19 bases between them. Looked up from germline, CDR1 is LGHNA and CDR2 is YNFKEQ. This chain's CDR3 is CASSLTGTQGGGYTF. The CDR3 nucleotides are TGTGCCAGCAGCCTAACCGGGACACAAGGCGGTGGCTACACCTTC.

The V call is TRBV20-1, the J call TRBJ2-1; TRBD2 agrees at 14 bases. The CDR3 runs 15 residues. Losses at the gene ends were 0 bases for V and 8 bases for J; bases not matched to a gene: 3. The germline V gene has CDR1 DFQATT and CDR2 SNEGSKA (reference sequence). This chain's CDR3 is CSARDTTSGRDEQFF. CDR3 bases: TGCAGTGCTAGAGATACGACTAGCGGGAGGGATGAGCAGTTCTTC.

V gene TRBV28 combines with J gene TRBJ1-1, with D unclear. Germline CDR1 reads MDHEN; CDR2 reads SYDVKM. V was shortened by 10 bases and J by 1 base, with 13 bases between the two germline ends. CDR3 length equals 13 residues. The CDR3, as DNA: TGTGCCACTTTGGGTTGGGGGAACACTGAAGCTTTCTTT. Residues: CATLGWGNTEAFF. Using reference TRBV28 and TRBJ1-1 for the parts outside the CDR3, the full variable domain is DVKVTQSSRYLVKRTGEKVFLECVQDMDHENMFWYRQDPGLGLRLIYFSYDVKMKEKGDIPEGYSVSREKKERFSLILESASTNQTSMYLCATLGWGNTEAFFGQGTRLTVV.